These 26 T cell receptor beta chains share one sample of origin, sequenced in a study of T cell repertoires in cytomegalovirus infection. TCRdb re-derived calls from the reads in MiXCR, one entry per CDR3 protein. Here the sample spans approximately 270,000 distinct CDR3 sequences, 20% to 25% being singletons. These receptors lack a known antigen. The source material was cultured PBMCs, sampled from culture after CMV antigen stimulation. All receptors derive from a human donor in good health (CMV status not recorded). Some clones in this sample may be carry-over from other donors' samples.

The CDR3, as DNA: TGCGCCAGCAGTGAGCTTTACAGACACTCTGGAAACACCATATATTTT. This sequence encodes CASSELYRHSGNTIYF. The rearrangement joins TRBV10-2 to TRBJ1-3; D is unresolved. CDR1 is WSHSY and CDR2 is SAAADI in the germline V gene. This CDR3 spans 16 amino acids. The V and J ends lost 2 bases and 0 bases respectively, with 11 bases between them.

The chain recombines TRBV6-2 or TRBV6-3 with TRBJ2-7; TRBD1 matches at 7 bases. V lost 6 bases and J lost 1; bases outside the gene matches: 9. Looked up from germline, CDR1 is MNHEY and CDR2 is SVGEGT. CDR3 size: 15 residues. CDR3 amino acids: CASRRIQGMSYEQYF. The DNA of the CDR3 is TGTGCCAGCAGACGCATACAGGGGATGTCCTACGAGCAGTACTTC.

With respect to this clonotype: An end of the junction does not agree with germline; a read error may underlie this. This chain joins TRBV28 and TRBJ2-4; D unresolved. Germline V gene sequence: CDR1 MDHEN, CDR2 SYDVKM. The CDR3 has 15 amino acids. The CDR3 here is CASRPRSQSKIIQYF. CDR3 bases: TGTGCCAGCCGCCCCCGAAGCCAAAGCAAAATCATTCAGTACTTC.

Many counts were recorded for this clonotype. V usage is TRBV7-2 and J usage is TRBJ1-5; perhaps TRBD1 as D (5 bases). Germline-derived CDR1 and CDR2 are SGHTA and FQGNSA. V lost 1 base and J lost 7, with 11 bases in between. The CDR3 runs 14 residues. DNA of the CDR3: TGTGCCAGCAGCTTAGAAGGGGTGGGACAGCCCCAGCATTTT. Amino acids: CASSLEGVGQPQHF.

With respect to this clonotype: An end of the junction does not agree with germline; a read error may underlie this. CDR3 protein: CASSEALWGSSDF. The DNA of the CDR3 is TGTGCCAGCAGTGAAGCGCTTTGGGGTTCCTCCGACTTT. The rearrangement links TRBV6-1 to TRBJ1-6; D uncertain. The germline V gene encodes CDR1 MNHNS and CDR2 SASEGT. There are 13 residues in the CDR3.

This chain uses TRBV19 with TRBJ1-5; D remains unclear. Trimming took off 4 bases at V and 2 bases at J, with 12 bases between the two ends. The CDR3 consists of 15 residues. CDR1 LNHDA and CDR2 SQIVND come from the germline V gene (reference sequence). CDR3 sequence (DNA): TGTGCCAGTAGTACCAAGGGTAAGGGCAATCAGCCCCAGCATTTT. Translation: CASSTKGKGNQPQHF.

The CDR3 DNA sequence: TGCGCCAGCAGCTTGGAGGGGATCTCCTACAATGAGCAGTTCTTC. Translation: CASSLEGISYNEQFF. The chain has TRBV5-1 and TRBJ2-1, with D possibly matching TRBD1 (5 bases). V lost 0 bases and J 0 bases, leaving 7 bases between the germline ends. Germline-derived CDR1 and CDR2 are SGHRS and YFSETQ. The CDR3 runs 15 residues.

This rearrangement joins TRBV7-9 to TRBJ2-1; D perhaps matches TRBD1 (8 bases). CDR1 and CDR2 (germline): SEHNR, FQNEAQ (reference sequence). V was shortened by 0 bases and J by 8 bases, with 17 bases between the two germline ends. The CDR3 loop spans 16 amino acids. The CDR3, as DNA: TGTGCCAGCAGCTTAGCGGGAGGGACAGGTCTGTATGAGCAGTTCTTC. It translates to CASSLAGGTGLYEQFF.

This clonotype was observed a few times. The chain carries TRBV7-8 and TRBJ1-6; D gene uncertain. Germline CDR1 reads SGHVS; CDR2 reads FQNEAQ. The CDR3 is 13 residues long. Trimming pared 1 base from V and 10 bases from J, leaving 8 bases between. The DNA for the CDR3 is TGTGCCAGCAGCTTAGATGGTTACTCACCCCTCCACTTT. Protein: CASSLDGYSPLHF.

The chain uses TRBV29-1 and TRBJ1-1, with a possible D match to TRBD1 (6 bases). Between the trimmed V and J ends, which lost 3 bases and 1 base, there was a span of 18 bases. The CDR3 runs 16 residues. Germline V gene data show CDR1 as SQVTM and CDR2 as ANQGSEA. The CDR3 DNA sequence: TGCAGCGTTGAGGGGACCCGGGGCAGGGGGAACACTGAAGCTTTCTTT. Translated: CSVEGTRGRGNTEAFF.

The chain combines TRBV5-6 with TRBJ2-5; a weak D match, TRBD2 (5 bases). The CDR3 totals 14 residues. Trimming pared 4 bases from V and 7 bases from J, leaving 17 bases between. Germline values: CDR1 SGHDT, CDR2 YYEEEE. CDR3 DNA sequence: TGTGCCAGCAGCACGCTTAGGGCCGAGGGGACCCAGTACTTC. Encoded protein: CASSTLRAEGTQYF.

This clonotype was picked up many times. The rearrangement links TRBV7-2 to TRBJ2-5; maybe TRBD1 (6 bases). Germline V gives CDR1 SGHTA, CDR2 FQGNSA. V lost 2 bases to trimming and J lost 4 bases, with 11 bases between them. The CDR3 extends over 14 amino acids. DNA for the CDR3: TGTGCCAGCAGCTTAACCCCCAGGGGAGAGACCCAGTACTTC. Its protein product is CASSLTPRGETQYF. The whole variable domain, remainder taken from reference TRBV7-2 and TRBJ2-5, is GAGVSQSPSNKVTEKGKDVELRCDPISGHTALYWYRQSLGQGLEFLIYFQGNSAPDKSGLPSDRFSAERTGGSVSTLTIQRTQQEDSAVYLCASSLTPRGETQYFGPGTRLLVL.

This clonotype was counted at least ten times. The V call is TRBV12-3 or TRBV12-4, the J call TRBJ2-7; D might be TRBD1 (7 bases). The CDR3 consists of 17 residues. V lost 3 bases to trimming and J lost 3 bases, with 21 bases between them. CDR3 sequence: CASSFVAAGGGLYEQYF. In nucleotides, the CDR3 is TGTGCCAGCAGTTTTGTTGCTGCAGGGGGAGGACTCTACGAGCAGTACTTC.

CDR3 residues: CASSRTAGGDEQYF. In DNA form, the CDR3 reads TGTGCCAGCAGCCGCACGGCCGGGGGAGACGAGCAGTACTTC. J is TRBJ2-7 and V is TRBV12-3 or TRBV12-4, with a tentative D call TRBD2 (6 bases). The V end lost 6 bases, the J end lost 5 bases, and 17 bases lay between the germline ends. The CDR3 covers 14 residues.

In this sample, this clonotype turned up a few times. The chain recombines TRBV5-1 with TRBJ2-5, with 10 bases fitting TRBD1. Per the germline V gene, CDR1 is SGHRS and CDR2 is YFSETQ. This CDR3 is built from 14 residues. J lost 5 bases, V lost 4 bases, and 5 bases had no gene match. The DNA of the CDR3 is TGCGCCAGCAGCGACGGACAGGGGGGGGAGACCCAGTACTTC. Translating it yields CASSDGQGGETQYF.

The J gene is TRBJ2-1, the V gene TRBV5-4, with TRBD2 matching 8 bases. The germline CDR1 and CDR2 sequences are SGHNT and YYREEE (reference sequence). Unmatched junction bases numbered 7, after V lost 3 bases and J lost 2 bases. CDR3 length: 16 amino acids. CDR3 amino acids: CASSSELAAAYNEQFF. The DNA for the CDR3 is TGTGCCAGCAGCTCGGAACTAGCGGCCGCCTACAATGAGCAGTTCTTC.

This clonotype came up a few times. V and J are TRBV5-4 and TRBJ1-1; D might be TRBD1 (5 bases). The CDR3 has 15 amino acids. Trimming removed 1 base at V and 1 base at J, with 11 bases between. Germline V gene data show CDR1 as SGHNT and CDR2 as YYREEE (reference sequence). The chain's CDR3 is CASSLWGGENTEAFF. The CDR3 DNA reads as TGTGCCAGCAGCTTGTGGGGCGGGGAGAACACTGAAGCTTTCTTT.

A few counts support this clonotype. V and J are TRBV4-2 and TRBJ2-1; D unclear. Germline V gene data show CDR1 as LGHNA and CDR2 as YNFKEQ. V lost 4 bases and J lost 6, with 4 bases in between. This CDR3 has 11 amino acids. The CDR3 loop reads CASSRPNEQFF. CDR3 DNA: TGTGCCAGCAGCCGCCCCAATGAGCAGTTCTTC.

Only a few counts were recorded for this clonotype. The V gene is TRBV9, the J gene TRBJ2-1; D call uncertain. V lost 0 bases to trimming and J lost 5 bases, with 15 bases between them. The CDR3 is 16 residues long. Germline V gene sequence: CDR1 SGDLS, CDR2 YYNGEE. CDR3: CASSVEWSSRNNEQFF. Here the CDR3 DNA reads TGTGCCAGCAGCGTAGAGTGGTCTAGTCGAAACAATGAGCAGTTCTTC.

This clonotype was seen ten or more times. This chain joins TRBV6-2 or TRBV6-3 and TRBJ2-5; TRBD2 aligns across 8 bases. From germline, CDR1 is MNHEY and CDR2 SVGEGT. V shed 2 bases, J shed 5 bases, and the junction held 4 bases outside the gene matches. This CDR3 is built from 14 residues. The CDR3 sequence is CASSYGTRVETQYF. CDR3 nucleotide sequence: TGTGCCAGCAGTTACGGGACTAGAGTTGAGACCCAGTACTTC.

The gene calls are TRBV3-1 and TRBJ1-3; no firm D call. V lost 5 bases to trimming and J lost 5 bases, with 10 bases between them. The CDR3 totals 13 residues. Germline assignment: CDR1 LGHDT and CDR2 YNNKEL (reference sequence). The CDR3 is CASSEGSRNTIYF. CDR3 nucleotide sequence: TGTGCCAGCAGCGAAGGGTCGAGAAACACCATATATTTT. Looking up the rest from reference TRBV3-1 and TRBJ1-3 gives the full variable domain: DTAVSQTPKYLVTQMGNDKSIKCEQNLGHDTMYWYKQDSKKFLKIMFSYNNKELIINETVPNRFSPKSPDKAHLNLHINSLELGDSAVYFCASSEGSRNTIYFGEGSWLTVV.

The genes are TRBV27 and TRBJ2-2; D not certain. This CDR3 comprises 15 residues. The ends were cut back, 3 bases at V and 0 bases at J, with 8 bases in the middle. Germline values: CDR1 MNHEY, CDR2 SMNVEV (reference sequence). The CDR3 protein is CASSLQAANTGELFF. CDR3 nucleotide sequence: TGTGCCAGCAGTTTGCAGGCAGCGAACACCGGGGAGCTGTTTTTT.

The chain is built from TRBV20-1 and TRBJ2-3; D gene ambiguous. This CDR3 has 13 amino acids. V was cut by 0 bases and J by 3 bases, with 7 bases left in between. CDR1 and CDR2 from the germline V gene are DFQATT and SNEGSKA (reference sequence). The CDR3 region has the DNA TGCAGTGCTAGAGAACCGGAAACAGATACGCAGTATTTT. It codes for CSAREPETDTQYF.

Concerning this clonotype itself: Without the conserved terminal phenylalanine or tryptophan, this CDR3 likely stems from a read error. The chain joins TRBV27 to TRBJ2-7, with 10 bases that match TRBD2. The J segment lost 0 bases and the V segment lost 5 bases, leaving 4 bases of the junction unmatched. CDR3 length: 15 amino acids. CDR1 MNHEY and CDR2 SMNVEV come from the germline V gene (reference sequence). This CDR3 reads CASSKAGGYSYEQYC. The CDR3 coding sequence is TGTGCCAGCAGTAAAGCGGGAGGGTACTCCTACGAGCAGTACTGC.

The chain recombines TRBV24-1 with TRBJ2-2; 7 positions match TRBD1. CDR3 length equals 15 residues. V lost 3 bases to trimming and J lost 5 bases; unmatched junction nucleotides: 5. Germline V gene data show CDR1 as KGHDR and CDR2 as SFDVKD. CDR3 sequence reads: CATSDRDRQTGELFF. Written as DNA, the CDR3 is TGTGCCACCAGTGATAGGGACAGACAAACCGGGGAGCTGTTTTTT.

This clonotype appeared a few times. The chain joins TRBV2 to TRBJ1-2; 7 bases are shared with TRBD1. The CDR3 loop spans 16 amino acids. CDR1 is SNHLY, CDR2 FYNNEI, per germline. J lost 4 bases, V lost 2 bases, and 10 bases had no gene match. The CDR3 is CASSEHRDRVSYGYTF. The CDR3 DNA follows: TGTGCCAGCAGTGAACACCGTGACAGGGTATCCTATGGCTACACCTTC.